This is a list of T cell receptor beta chains from one sample in a study of PD-1 blockade in classical Hodgkin lymphoma. Only in-frame clones appear in the TCRdb table, and some are missing; sequencing was by immunoSEQ multiplex PCR. This table has around 23,000 clones, 84% appearing once. The sequencing here drew on CD4+ T cells from blood, taken at baseline. The receptor set was obtained from a human donor with classical Hodgkin lymphoma. Both conserved end residues are trimmed from each CDR3. Fields, in order: D gene, V gene, CDR3 protein. D genes are given only for firm matches.

D gene: .; V gene: TRBV10-3; CDR3 protein: AISGGGTEAF
D gene: .; V gene: TRBV18; CDR3 protein: ASSPKGTPNQPQH
D gene: .; V gene: TRBV12-5; CDR3 protein: ASGGLAKNIQY
D gene: TRBD1; V gene: TRBV11-3; CDR3 protein: ASPPGQKNTEAF
D gene: .; V gene: TRBV5-1; CDR3 protein: ASSLGKDREAF
D gene: .; V gene: TRBV12-5; CDR3 protein: ASGLATEKGAFHEQY
D gene: TRBD1; V gene: TRBV6-4; CDR3 protein: ASSETDRGPQY
D gene: TRBD1; V gene: TRBV10-3; CDR3 protein: AISPRSGGTEAF
D gene: .; V gene: TRBV19; CDR3 protein: ASSTRTATSPETQY
D gene: TRBD1; V gene: TRBV6-6; CDR3 protein: ASRKGQDGKNTEAF
D gene: .; V gene: TRBV5-1; CDR3 protein: ASIPGHTGRSQGEQY
D gene: .; V gene: TRBV7-8; CDR3 protein: ASSFYQEANVLT
D gene: TRBD1; V gene: TRBV11-3; CDR3 protein: ASSSRQGALTTEAF
D gene: .; V gene: TRBV7-2; CDR3 protein: ASSLGPGRGNGYT
D gene: .; V gene: TRBV5-1; CDR3 protein: ASSLAEGDTQY
D gene: .; V gene: TRBV29-1; CDR3 protein: SVSGTAVSGEQF
D gene: TRBD1; V gene: TRBV5-1; CDR3 protein: ASSEGRGSTDTQY
D gene: .; V gene: TRBV11-3; CDR3 protein: ASSLGDWYQETQY
D gene: .; V gene: TRBV28; CDR3 protein: ASSSQGGASTDTQY
D gene: .; V gene: TRBV5-4; CDR3 protein: ASSLGGVINTGELF
D gene: .; V gene: TRBV27; CDR3 protein: ASSHRGISTDTQY
D gene: .; V gene: TRBV28; CDR3 protein: ASSSYQGYNSPLH
D gene: .; V gene: TRBV7-2; CDR3 protein: ASSSTRGNSPLH
D gene: .; V gene: TRBV5-6; CDR3 protein: ASSLWAGRSMGYT
D gene: .; V gene: TRBV6-1; CDR3 protein: ASSAAQGTTEAF
D gene: TRBD1; V gene: TRBV6-5; CDR3 protein: ASSSTGALTYEQY
D gene: .; V gene: TRBV6-6; CDR3 protein: ASSHRKTSNYEQY
D gene: TRBD2; V gene: TRBV19; CDR3 protein: ASTMETSGGGTQY
D gene: .; V gene: TRBV5-4; CDR3 protein: ASSLSGLGNEKLF
D gene: .; V gene: TRBV30; CDR3 protein: AWSVGETQY
D gene: .; V gene: TRBV4-3; CDR3 protein: ASSHPGVGGYT
D gene: TRBD2; V gene: TRBV28; CDR3 protein: ASGGVFDNEQF
D gene: .; V gene: TRBV7-6; CDR3 protein: ASSATGSYEQY
D gene: TRBD1; V gene: TRBV6-6; CDR3 protein: ASSYYGTVF
D gene: TRBD2; V gene: TRBV11-2; CDR3 protein: ASRPPSGGAETQY
D gene: TRBD2; V gene: TRBV7-3; CDR3 protein: ASSQRGGLETQY
D gene: TRBD1; V gene: TRBV18; CDR3 protein: ASSPGQGSRQPQH
D gene: .; V gene: TRBV9; CDR3 protein: ASSARHSYEQY
D gene: .; V gene: TRBV28; CDR3 protein: ASTRGAYEQY
D gene: .; V gene: TRBV6-5; CDR3 protein: ASSMQGYNSPLH